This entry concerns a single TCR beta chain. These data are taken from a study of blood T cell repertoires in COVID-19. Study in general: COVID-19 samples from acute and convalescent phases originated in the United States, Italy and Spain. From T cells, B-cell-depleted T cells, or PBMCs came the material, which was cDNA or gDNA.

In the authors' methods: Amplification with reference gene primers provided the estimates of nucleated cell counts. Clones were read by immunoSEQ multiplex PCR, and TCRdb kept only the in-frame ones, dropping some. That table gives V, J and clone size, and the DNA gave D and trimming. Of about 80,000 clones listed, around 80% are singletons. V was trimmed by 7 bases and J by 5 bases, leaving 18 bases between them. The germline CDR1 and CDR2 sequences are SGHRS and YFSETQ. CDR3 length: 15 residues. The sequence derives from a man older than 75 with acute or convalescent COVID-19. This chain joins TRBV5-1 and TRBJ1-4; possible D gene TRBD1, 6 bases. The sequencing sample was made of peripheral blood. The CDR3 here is CASSRVAGANEKLFF. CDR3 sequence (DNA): TGCGCCAGCTCCCGCGTAGCAGGGGCAAATGAAAAACTGTTTTTT.